The rows below give T cell receptor beta chains drawn from one sample of a study of CD4 T cells in relation to SARS-CoV-2 and coronaviruses. Generated by immunoSEQ multiplex PCR, the TCRdb table keeps only in-frame clones and is missing some. In the table there are 20,000 to 25,000 clones, 66% of which are singletons. What these receptors recognize is not known. The specimen sequenced was CD4+ T cells from PBMCs, cultured in vitro. The source of these receptors is a human donor in good health. CDR3s include the opening cysteine and the closing phenylalanine or tryptophan. The order of the fields is clone size, CDR3 length, J gene, V gene, D gene, CDR3 protein, CDR3 DNA. The D gene is left open where the match is weak. Clone size is stated in some rows and not others, as once, few, many or a class when expanded.

NA	14	TRBJ2-3	TRBV7-9	NA	CASSFSLRDPRQYF	TGTGCCAGCAGCTTTTCCCTCAGGGACCCAAGGCAGTATTTT
NA	15	TRBJ2-7	TRBV6-5	TRBD1	CASSYKGASSYEQYF	TGTGCCAGCAGTTACAAGGGGGCGAGCTCCTACGAGCAGTACTTC
NA	21	TRBJ1-1	TRBV4-1	NA	CASSQPGALLSFGGGNTEAFF	TGCGCCAGCAGCCAACCGGGGGCCTTGCTAAGTTTCGGCGGGGGGAACACTGAAGCTTTCTTT
few	14	TRBJ2-3	TRBV29-1	NA	CSVERTGGADTQYF	TGCAGCGTAGAGAGGACAGGAGGGGCAGATACGCAGTATTTT
NA	14	TRBJ2-7	TRBV18	NA	CASSPRGQNYEQYF	TGTGCCAGCTCACCGCGGGGACAAAACTACGAGCAGTACTTC
NA	14	TRBJ2-7	TRBV7-9	NA	CASSLMGDSYEQYF	TGTGCCAGCAGCTTAATGGGCGACTCCTACGAGCAGTACTTC
large	14	TRBJ2-7	TRBV7-8	NA	CASSEREANYEQYF	TGTGCCAGCAGCGAAAGGGAGGCTAACTACGAGCAGTACTTC
NA	13	TRBJ2-1	TRBV19	TRBD2	CATGGVSGNEQFF	TGTGCCACCGGGGGGGTTTCGGGGAATGAGCAGTTCTTC
NA	13	TRBJ2-7	TRBV6-5	NA	CASSLRPGGEQYF	TGTGCCAGCAGCCTCCGCCCCGGCGGCGAGCAGTACTTC
NA	17	TRBJ2-5	TRBV6-2/TRBV6-3	NA	CASSGLPGGSSQETQYF	TGTGCCAGCAGTGGCCTACCTGGAGGAAGTTCCCAAGAGACCCAGTACTTC
NA	13	TRBJ2-1	TRBV29-1	NA	CSGGGDGYNEQFF	TGCAGCGGTGGAGGGGACGGGTACAATGAGCAGTTCTTC
NA	17	TRBJ2-7	TRBV3-1/TRBV3-2	NA	CASSLAAGSDSSYEQYF	TGTGCCAGCAGCCTCGCCGCCGGGTCAGATAGCTCCTACGAGCAGTACTTC
few	14	TRBJ1-1	TRBV30	NA	CAWTGVAANTEAFF	TGTGCCTGGACTGGGGTTGCAGCGAACACTGAAGCTTTCTTT
NA	14	TRBJ1-2	TRBV5-6	NA	CASSLVTEGYGYTF	TGTGCCAGCAGCTTGGTTACGGAGGGCTATGGCTACACCTTC
NA	15	TRBJ2-2	TRBV19	TRBD1	CASSAGTGETGELFF	TGTGCCAGTAGTGCCGGGACAGGGGAGACCGGGGAGCTGTTTTTT
NA	15	TRBJ1-3	TRBV4-3	NA	CASSQDGGLGNTIYF	TGCGCCAGCAGCCAAGACGGGGGGCTAGGAAACACCATATATTTT
NA	12	TRBJ2-1	TRBV2	NA	CASGQGGGEQFF	TGTGCCAGCGGGCAGGGAGGCGGAGAGCAGTTCTTC
NA	15	TRBJ1-4	TRBV5-8	NA	CASSFPTSTNEKLFF	TGTGCCAGCAGCTTCCCGACCTCAACTAATGAAAAACTGTTTTTT
NA	14	TRBJ1-6	TRBV3-1/TRBV3-2	NA	CASSQGNRNSPLHF	TGTGCCAGCAGCCAAGGGAATAGGAACTCACCCCTCCACTTT
NA	12	TRBJ1-2	TRBV6-4	NA	CASSDLQLTYTF	TGTGCCAGCAGTGACCTGCAGCTTACGTACACCTTC
NA	16	TRBJ2-1	TRBV13	TRBD2	CASSLGGSGGYNEQFF	TGTGCCAGCAGCTTAGGTGGTAGCGGGGGTTACAATGAGCAGTTCTTC
once	14	TRBJ2-7	TRBV27	NA	CASSLRAPFYEQYF	TGTGCCAGCAGTTTAAGGGCCCCGTTCTACGAGCAGTACTTC
NA	15	TRBJ2-7	TRBV7-9	NA	CASSLSQGPLVEQYF	TGTGCCAGCAGCTTAAGCCAGGGGCCCCTAGTAGAGCAGTACTTC
NA	15	TRBJ2-5	TRBV19	NA	CASSIGQTPGETQYF	TGTGCCAGTAGTATAGGTCAGACTCCCGGAGAGACCCAGTACTTC
NA	15	TRBJ2-5	TRBV11-2	NA	CASSLGAGPQETQYF	TGTGCCAGCAGCTTAGGGGCGGGACCCCAAGAGACCCAGTACTTC
NA	14	TRBJ2-1	TRBV11-3	TRBD1	CASSSRGQGDEQFF	TGTGCCAGCAGCTCTAGAGGGCAGGGGGACGAGCAGTTCTTC
few	13	TRBJ1-2	TRBV10-2	TRBD1	CASSEAGGYGYTF	TGCGCCAGCAGTGAGGCAGGGGGCTATGGCTACACCTTC
medium-sized	15	TRBJ1-3	TRBV5-6	TRBD1	CASSYRGFSGNTIYF	TGTGCCAGCAGTTACAGGGGTTTCTCTGGAAACACCATATATTTT
NA	16	TRBJ2-2	TRBV9	NA	CASSVGVALNTGELFF	TGTGCCAGCAGCGTCGGGGTAGCGCTAAACACCGGGGAGCTGTTTTTT
NA	21	TRBJ2-6	TRBV24-1	NA	CATSELPSRPQERSGANVLTF	TGTGCCACCAGTGAGCTACCATCCCGACCGCAGGAGCGCTCTGGGGCCAACGTCCTGACTTTC
NA	14	TRBJ2-7	TRBV6-6	NA	CASSYGLGSYEQYF	TGTGCCAGCAGTTACGGGCTGGGCTCCTACGAGCAGTACTTC